This entry lists 17 T cell receptor beta chains sequenced from one sample in a study of metastatic and nonmetastatic thyroid tumors. Before thyroid surgery, none of the patients had received any treatment. Using MiXCR, TCRdb re-called clones from the PCR reads. In the table there are roughly 10,000 clones, roughly a fifth of which are singletons. The sample consisted of adjacent normal tissue. All receptors come from a female donor with papillary thyroid cancer or a benign thyroid nodule (not recorded which). Some clones in this sample may be carry-over from other donors' samples.

This clone is medium-sized by share. The chain employs TRBV24-1 and TRBJ2-7; 8 bases align to TRBD2. CDR1 is KGHDR, CDR2 SFDVKD, per germline. The CDR3 loop spans 16 amino acids. Unmatched junction bases numbered 11, after V lost 7 bases and J lost 1 base. CDR3 loop: CATSQKSGGGSYEQYF. CDR3 DNA sequence: TGTGCCACCAGCCAAAAGAGCGGGGGAGGTTCCTACGAGCAGTACTTC.

By share, this clone counts as large (0.1 to 1%). CDR3: CSAQDRDRGVKTQYF. In DNA, the CDR3 is TGCAGTGCTCAAGACCGGGACAGGGGAGTGAAGACCCAGTACTTC. The rearrangement joins TRBV20-1 to TRBJ2-5; 10 nucleotides align to TRBD1. The J segment lost 6 bases and the V segment lost 5 bases, leaving 12 bases of the junction unmatched. From germline, CDR1 is DFQATT and CDR2 SNEGSKA (reference sequence). This CDR3 is built from 15 residues.

There are many counts of this clone. The chain links TRBV15 to TRBJ1-2, with 10 bases fitting TRBD1. The V gene's germline CDR1 is LNHNV and CDR2 YYDKDF (reference sequence). Trimming took 1 base from V and 8 from J; bases not matched to a gene: 7. The CDR3 contains 15 residues. DNA of the CDR3: TGTGCCACCAGCAGAGCCGGGACAGGGGTTCAGGGCTACACCTTC. It encodes CATSRAGTGVQGYTF.

Within the sample, this clone is medium-sized (0.01 to 0.1%). This chain uses TRBV6-1 with TRBJ1-2; TRBD1 might be the D (6 bases). CDR3 length: 13 amino acids. Germline CDR1 and CDR2: MNHNS and SASEGT. The germline V and J ends were trimmed by 6 bases and 3 bases, with 11 bases remaining between them. For the CDR3, the DNA is TGTGCCAGCAGGACAGGACTATACTATGGCTACACCTTC. It specifies CASRTGLYYGYTF.

This clone is medium-sized. The rearrangement uses TRBV27 and TRBJ2-1; weak D call: TRBD2 (5 bases). V was pared by 3 bases and J by 10 bases, with 10 bases between. CDR3 size: 12 residues. The germline V gene has CDR1 MNHEY and CDR2 SMNVEV (reference sequence). CDR3: CASSFRGNEQFF. In DNA, the CDR3 is TGTGCCAGCAGTTTCCGGGGAAACGAGCAGTTCTTC.

This clone was detected a few times. The chain couples TRBV6-1 to TRBJ1-4; possible D gene TRBD1, 5 bases. Germline V gene lookup returns CDR1 MNHNS and CDR2 SASEGT. There are 15 residues in the CDR3. The V end lost 6 bases, the J end lost 3 bases, and 14 bases lay between the germline ends. In nucleotides, the CDR3 is TGTGCCAGCAGCTTGGCAACCAGGGCTAATGAAAAACTGTTTTTT. Its protein product is CASSLATRANEKLFF.

V is TRBV20-1 and J is TRBJ2-7; D is uncertain. Germline CDR1 reads DFQATT; CDR2 reads SNEGSKA (reference sequence). CDR3 size: 15 residues. V gave up 3 bases and J gave up 2 bases, with 17 bases separating them. The CDR3 protein is CSASAPGSQTYEQYF. As DNA, the CDR3 is TGCAGTGCTAGTGCCCCCGGTTCGCAAACCTACGAGCAGTACTTC.

This clone was counted at least ten times. V usage is TRBV7-2 and J usage is TRBJ1-2; TRBD1 matches at 7 bases. V lost 6 bases, J lost 5 bases, and 9 bases stayed unmatched. CDR3 length: 14 amino acids. Germline assignment: CDR1 SGHTA and CDR2 FQGNSA. The CDR3 DNA reads as TGTGCCAGCAGTCTCGACAGGGAGGTTTATGGCTACACCTTC. Amino acid sequence: CASSLDREVYGYTF. Drawing the rest from reference TRBV7-2 and TRBJ1-2, the complete variable domain is GAGVSQSPSNKVTEKGKDVELRCDPISGHTALYWYRQSLGQGLEFLIYFQGNSAPDKSGLPSDRFSAERTGGSVSTLTIQRTQQEDSAVYLCASSLDREVYGYTFGSGTRLTVV.

The sample holds many counts of this clone. V is TRBV6-2 or TRBV6-3 and J is TRBJ1-1; D is possibly TRBD1 (6 bases). The CDR3 consists of 19 residues. Germline CDR1 MNHEY, CDR2 SVGEGT. Trimming removed 6 bases from V and 0 bases from J, with 26 bases in between. The CDR3 nucleotides are TGTGCCAGCAGACTTGTGGAGGGTAGGGACACATCTTTGAACACTGAAGCTTTCTTT. Protein product: CASRLVEGRDTSLNTEAFF.

On this clone: The junction departs from the called germline gene at one end, perhaps through a read error. The J gene is TRBJ1-4, the V gene TRBV6-2 or TRBV6-3; 7 bases align to TRBD1. This CDR3 contains 13 residues. Looked up from germline, CDR1 is MNHEY and CDR2 is SVGEGT. The CDR3 loop reads CASCLSYQGVRTF. The CDR3 coding sequence is TGTGCCAGCTGTCTAAGTTATCAGGGGGTTCGAACTTTT.

Sample share makes this clone medium-sized (0.01 to 0.1%). This sequence joins TRBV7-9 and TRBJ1-1; the D gene is possibly TRBD1 (5 bases). The CDR3 has 16 residues. V was trimmed by 2 bases and J by 1 base, leaving 14 bases between them. Germline assignment: CDR1 SEHNR and CDR2 FQNEAQ (reference sequence). This CDR3 is CASSLIGDRWNTEAFF. The CDR3 DNA is TGTGCCAGCAGCTTAATTGGGGACCGATGGAACACTGAAGCTTTCTTT.

Judged by abundance, this clone is medium-sized. The chain recombines TRBV12-3 or TRBV12-4 with TRBJ2-2; 14 bases are shared with TRBD2. V was pared by 7 bases and J by 6 bases, with 7 bases of the junction left unmatched. The CDR3 is 16 residues long. The CDR3 nucleotides are TGTGCCAGCAAGGGACTAGCGGGAGCCTTGGCCGGGGAGCTGTTTTTT. Translation gives CASKGLAGALAGELFF.

Of note for this clone: The germline gene is not matched at one end of the junction; a read error may be the cause. The chain couples TRBV11-1 to TRBJ1-2; TRBD1 matches 8 bases. CDR3 length: 17 amino acids. Germline CDR1 reads SGHAT; CDR2 reads FQDESV (reference sequence). The CDR3, as DNA: TGTGCCAGCAGCCCCCTCTTCCGGGACAGGCGTAACTATGGCTACAAATTC. It translates to CASSPLFRDRRNYGYKF.

This clone was seen ten or more times. The J gene is TRBJ1-1, the V gene TRBV5-1; 7 bases are shared with TRBD1. Trimming removed 5 bases from V and 0 bases from J; junction bases left unmatched: 7. CDR1 SGHRS and CDR2 YFSETQ come from the germline V gene. CDR3 size: 15 residues. CDR3 sequence (DNA): TGCGCCAGCAGAAGACAGGGAGGATTGAACACTGAAGCTTTCTTT. The encoded protein is CASRRQGGLNTEAFF.

This clone was observed a few times. One end of the junction does not line up with germline, which may come from a read error. For the CDR3, the DNA is TGTGCCTGGAGTATACAACAGTGGAACTATGGCTACGCCTTC. Amino acid sequence: CAWSIQQWNYGYAF. The genes are TRBV30 and TRBJ1-2, with D unresolved. Germline-derived CDR1 and CDR2 are GTSNPN and SVGIG (reference sequence). The CDR3 has 14 amino acids.

This clone was detected a few times. The chain has TRBV19 and TRBJ1-2; D call uncertain. CDR1 is LNHDA and CDR2 is SQIVND in the germline V gene (reference sequence). The germline V and J ends were trimmed by 3 bases and 3 bases, with 8 bases remaining between them. This CDR3 is 13 amino acids long. The CDR3 bases are TGTGCCAGTAGTATGGACGGCTACTATGGCTACACCTTC. It codes for CASSMDGYYGYTF.

This clone was seen ten or more times. The V and J genes are TRBV11-2 and TRBJ1-4; 9 nucleotides align to TRBD1. This CDR3 has 17 residues. Trimming removed 5 bases from V and 0 bases from J; junction bases left unmatched: 7. Germline V CDR1 and CDR2: SGHAT, FQNNGV. In DNA, the CDR3 is TGTGCCAGCAGCCGCCACAGGGGGCGCGCAACTAATGAAAAACTGTTTTTT. Translation gives CASSRHRGRATNEKLFF.